The TCR beta chain described here comes from a study of technical replicates of blood from a handful of donors. TCRdb's table, derived via immunoSEQ multiplex PCR, lists solely in-frame clones and lacks some. The data show over 85,000 clones, roughly 96% seen once. The clonotype comes from a human donor in good health. The source material was T cells isolated from PBMCs.

CDR3 in amino acids: CASGYREPQHF. DNA for the CDR3: TGTGCCAGCGGTTACAGGGAACCCCAGCATTTT. The J gene is TRBJ1-5, the V gene TRBV27; a possible D gene is TRBD1 (6 bases). Trimming pared 8 bases from V and 10 bases from J, leaving 12 bases between. The CDR3 is made up of 11 amino acids. The germline V gene encodes CDR1 MNHEY and CDR2 SMNVEV (reference sequence).